The 3 T cell receptor beta chains given below trace back to one sample, sequenced in a study of shared clonotypes between healthy human individuals. Data came from immunoSEQ multiplex PCR; TCRdb stores just in-frame clones and leaves some out. The sample lists approximately 2,000,000 clones, about nine tenths occurring once. The sequenced material came from naive CD4+ T cells from PBMCs. This sample's subset: CD45RA+ positively selected. These receptors came from a man aged 18 to 29 in good health. Some clones in this sample may be carry-over from other donors' samples.

The chain combines TRBV5-1 with TRBJ2-6, with 8 nucleotides matching TRBD1. The length of the CDR3 is 16 residues. Germline loops: CDR1 SGHRS, CDR2 YFSETQ. After removal of 5 bases from V and 2 bases from J, the junction contained 6 bases not matched to a gene. CDR3 region: CASSPRTGTGANVLTF. The DNA for the CDR3 is TGCGCCAGCAGTCCAAGGACAGGGACTGGGGCCAACGTCCTGACTTTC.

This rearrangement joins TRBV7-7 to TRBJ2-7, with D possibly matching TRBD2 (6 bases). This CDR3 region has 14 residues. The V gene's germline CDR1 is SSHAT and CDR2 FNYEAQ (reference sequence). V gave up 6 bases and J gave up 2 bases, with 14 bases separating them. The CDR3 coding sequence is TGTGCCAGCAGGATTTTCCGGGAGCCCTACGAGCAGTACTTC. Translated, it gives CASRIFREPYEQYF.

V and J are TRBV5-1 and TRBJ2-2, with D perhaps assigned TRBD1 or TRBD2 (5 bases each). From germline, CDR1 is SGHRS and CDR2 YFSETQ. The CDR3 sequence is 15 residues long. V lost 5 bases to trimming and J lost 1 base, with 12 bases between them. This CDR3 is CASRGTAGNTGELFF. CDR3 DNA sequence: TGCGCCAGCAGGGGGACGGCCGGGAACACCGGGGAGCTGTTTTTT.